This record concerns one T cell receptor (beta chain) sequence. The antigen this receptor binds is unknown. Base qualities are not at hand, and no much larger clone is one base apart. The CDR3 regions of human TCRbeta chains were analyzed by immunosequencing. Under the source paper's analysis protocol: Repertoire TCRs were matched against a reference library of SARS-CoV-2-specific TCRs generated with the MIRA antigen-specificity platform. Breadth was defined as the fraction of unique TCRs that were SARS-CoV-2-associated. Depth was defined as the fraction of total T cells that were SARS-CoV-2-associated. Using the MIRA data, every spike-specific TCR was mapped to the spike region that the TCR reacted to and assigned to either a CD4 or a CD8 class. Log10-transformed breadth and depth values were compared by one-way ANOVA with Sidak's multiple comparisons tests. Held by TCRdb, this immuneACCESS table contains in-frame sequences only and omits some clones. Under half of the omission traces to an unresolved V gene where checked; the cause of the rest is unknown. V and J calls and clone size are given by that table; D and trimming were obtained from the DNA. The sample table holds 130,000 or so clones, of which 88% were seen once. The top ten hold 4.5% to 7% of the sample.

The data stem from a study of T cell responses to AZD1222 COVID-19 vaccine (dated by TCRdb to the early 2020s). Context from the whole study: TCR sequencing covered more than 230 trial participants: about 210 given two doses of AZD1222 and about 26 given two doses of MenACWY control vaccine. Trial participants were enrolled into age subgroups of 18-55, 56-69 and 70-plus years, which contained about 150, 28 and 57 TCR-sequenced participants, respectively.

The CDR3, cysteine through phenylalanine, is 14 amino acids long. Kept here is only the CDR3 DNA, which spans 42 bases and is read in frame from base 1. V and J lose 1 base and 4 bases, and a span of 10 bases separates them. According to the germline V gene, CDR1 reads SGHNT and CDR2 reads YENEEA. The research as a whole found: A significant rise in spike-specific TCR breadth and depth was observed after two AZD1222 doses relative to day 0 and relative to MenACWY recipients. Vaccine-associated CD4 TCRs spanned the whole spike protein, with dominant responses in regions 160-218 and 743-854. Because no day 14 peak-response samples were available, repertoires were characterized only after the peak T cell response. The 56-69-year group was small, and its depth increase did not reach significance, likely because of low power. Only a handful of AZD1222 recipients were SARS-CoV-2 seropositive at baseline, limiting conclusions about previously exposed vaccinees. Reportedly, close to half of the unique spike-specific TCRs recognized epitopes lying outside the regions that are mutated in the B.1.351 and B.1.1.7 variants. Most participants were white British and females outnumbered males, and the authors suggested that clonal diversity may have been underestimated.

The time point label, as the study defines it: about 28 days (+/-7) after the second vaccine dose. AZD1222 recipients given second doses at about 4 weeks or at about 12 weeks were pooled, since spike-specific TCR depth and breadth were not found to differ between the two schedules. The vaccinee samples were drawn from two UK trials, COV001 and COV002, one of which was a single-blind randomized controlled phase 2/3 trial testing AZD1222 (ChAdOx1 nCoV-19) in healthy adults. For TCRbeta chain sequencing, PBMC samples from trial participants were taken at day 0 and at day 28 after the second dose. This chain joins TRBV11-3 to TRBJ1-1; the D gene cannot be named for sure. Sequenced here: peripheral blood, sampled 28 days after the second AZD1222 dose. This TCR derives from an adult who received the AZD1222 COVID-19 vaccine. The CDR3 region: CASSLGEGTTEAFF. The DNA sequence follows: TGTGCCAGCAGCTTAGGTGAGGGTACCACTGAAGCTTTCTTT.